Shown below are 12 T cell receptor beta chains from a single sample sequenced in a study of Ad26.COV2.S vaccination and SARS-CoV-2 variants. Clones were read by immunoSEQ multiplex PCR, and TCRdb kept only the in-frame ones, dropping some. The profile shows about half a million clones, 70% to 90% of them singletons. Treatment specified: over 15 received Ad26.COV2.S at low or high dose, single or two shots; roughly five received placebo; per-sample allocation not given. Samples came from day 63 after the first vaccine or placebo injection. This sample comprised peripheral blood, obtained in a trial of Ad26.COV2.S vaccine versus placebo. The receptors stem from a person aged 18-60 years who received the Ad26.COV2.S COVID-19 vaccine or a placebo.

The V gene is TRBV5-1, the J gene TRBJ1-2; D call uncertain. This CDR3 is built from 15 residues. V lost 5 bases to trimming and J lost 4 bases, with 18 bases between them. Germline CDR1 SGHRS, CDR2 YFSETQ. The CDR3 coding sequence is TGCGCCAGCAGGGGCTGGCCTGTCCCATCCTATGGCTACACCTTC. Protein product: CASRGWPVPSYGYTF.

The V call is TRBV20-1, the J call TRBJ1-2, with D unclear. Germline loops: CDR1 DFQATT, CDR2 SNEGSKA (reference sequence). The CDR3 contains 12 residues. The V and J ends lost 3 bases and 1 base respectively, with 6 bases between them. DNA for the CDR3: TGCAGTGCTAGTGCAGTTAACTATGGCTACACCTTC. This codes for CSASAVNYGYTF.

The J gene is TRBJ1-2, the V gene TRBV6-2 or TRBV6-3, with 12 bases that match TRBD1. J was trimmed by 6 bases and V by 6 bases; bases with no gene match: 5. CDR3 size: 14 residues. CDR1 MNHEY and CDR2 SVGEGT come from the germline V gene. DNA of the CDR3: TGTGCCAGCAGCCGGGGACAGGGGGCTCATGGCTACACCTTC. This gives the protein CASSRGQGAHGYTF.

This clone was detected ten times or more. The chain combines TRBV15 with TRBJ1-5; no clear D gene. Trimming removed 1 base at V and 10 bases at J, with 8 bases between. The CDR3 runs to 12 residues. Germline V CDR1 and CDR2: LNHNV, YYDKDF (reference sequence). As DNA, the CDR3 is TGTGCCACCAGCAGAGGACGCGAACCCCAGCATTTT. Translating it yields CATSRGREPQHF.

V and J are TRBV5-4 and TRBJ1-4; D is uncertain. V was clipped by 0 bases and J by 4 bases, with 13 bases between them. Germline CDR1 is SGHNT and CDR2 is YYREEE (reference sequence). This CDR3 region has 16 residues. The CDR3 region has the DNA TGTGCCAGCAGCTTGGTGGGAAACGAGGGTAATGAAAAACTGTTTTTT. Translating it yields CASSLVGNEGNEKLFF. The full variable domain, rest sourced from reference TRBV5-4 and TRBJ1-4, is ETGVTQSPTHLIKTRGQQVTLRCSSQSGHNTVSWYQQALGQGPQFIFQYYREEENGRGNFPPRFSGLQFPNYSSELNVNALELDDSALYLCASSLVGNEGNEKLFFGSGTQLSVL.

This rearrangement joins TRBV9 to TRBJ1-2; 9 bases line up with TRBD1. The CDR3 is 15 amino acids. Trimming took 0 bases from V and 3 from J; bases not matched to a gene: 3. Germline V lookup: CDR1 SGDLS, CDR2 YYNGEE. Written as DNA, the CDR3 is TGTGCCAGCAGCGTAGAGACAGGGGGTGACTATGGCTACACCTTC. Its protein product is CASSVETGGDYGYTF. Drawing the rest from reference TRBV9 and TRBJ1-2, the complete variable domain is DSGVTQTPKHLITATGQRVTLRCSPRSGDLSVYWYQQSLDQGLQFLIQYYNGEERAKGNILERFSAQQFPDLHSELNLSSLELGDSALYFCASSVETGGDYGYTFGSGTRLTVV.

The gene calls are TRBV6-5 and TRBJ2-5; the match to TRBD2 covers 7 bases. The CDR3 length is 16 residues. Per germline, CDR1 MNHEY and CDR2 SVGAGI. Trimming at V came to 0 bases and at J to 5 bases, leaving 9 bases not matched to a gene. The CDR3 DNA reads TGTGCCAGCAGTTACTCTCGGCCTAGGGGAGGGGAGACCCAGTACTTC. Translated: CASSYSRPRGGETQYF.

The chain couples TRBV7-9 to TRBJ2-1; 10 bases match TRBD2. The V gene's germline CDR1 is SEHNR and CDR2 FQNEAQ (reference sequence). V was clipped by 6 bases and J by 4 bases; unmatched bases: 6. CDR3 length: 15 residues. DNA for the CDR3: TGTGCCAGCAGTATAGGACTAGCGGTATACAATGAGCAGTTCTTC. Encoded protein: CASSIGLAVYNEQFF.

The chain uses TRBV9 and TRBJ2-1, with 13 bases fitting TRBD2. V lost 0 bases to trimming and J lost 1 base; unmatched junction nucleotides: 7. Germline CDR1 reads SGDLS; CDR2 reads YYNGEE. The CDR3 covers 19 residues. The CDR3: CASSVAGTSGVGSYNEQFF. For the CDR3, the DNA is TGTGCCAGCAGCGTAGCCGGGACTAGCGGGGTGGGGTCCTACAATGAGCAGTTCTTC.

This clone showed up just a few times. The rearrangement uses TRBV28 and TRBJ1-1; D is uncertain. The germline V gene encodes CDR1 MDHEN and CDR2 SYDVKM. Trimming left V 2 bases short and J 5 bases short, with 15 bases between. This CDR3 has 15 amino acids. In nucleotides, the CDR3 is TGTGCCAGCAGTTTAACAGTATGGCGCGAAACTGAAGCTTTCTTT. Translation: CASSLTVWRETEAFF. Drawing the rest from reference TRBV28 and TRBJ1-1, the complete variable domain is DVKVTQSSRYLVKRTGEKVFLECVQDMDHENMFWYRQDPGLGLRLIYFSYDVKMKEKGDIPEGYSVSREKKERFSLILESASTNQTSMYLCASSLTVWRETEAFFGQGTRLTVV.

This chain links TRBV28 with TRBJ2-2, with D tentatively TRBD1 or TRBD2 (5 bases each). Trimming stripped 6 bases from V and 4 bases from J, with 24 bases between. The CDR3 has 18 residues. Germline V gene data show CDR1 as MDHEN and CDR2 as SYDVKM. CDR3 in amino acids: CASSPWWDRQTRTGELFF. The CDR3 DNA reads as TGTGCCAGCAGCCCTTGGTGGGACCGCCAAACACGCACCGGGGAGCTGTTTTTT.

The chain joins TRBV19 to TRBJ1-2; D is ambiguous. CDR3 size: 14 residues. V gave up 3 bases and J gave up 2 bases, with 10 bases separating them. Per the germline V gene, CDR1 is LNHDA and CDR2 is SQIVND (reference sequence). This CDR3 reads CASSIPEVNYGYTF. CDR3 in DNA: TGTGCCAGTAGTATCCCAGAGGTAAACTATGGCTACACCTTC.